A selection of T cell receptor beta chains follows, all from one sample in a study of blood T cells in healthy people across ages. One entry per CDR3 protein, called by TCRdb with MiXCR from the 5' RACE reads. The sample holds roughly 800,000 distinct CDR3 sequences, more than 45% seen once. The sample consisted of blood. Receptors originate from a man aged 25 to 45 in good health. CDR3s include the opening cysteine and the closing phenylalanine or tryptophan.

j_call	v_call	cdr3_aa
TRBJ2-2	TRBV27	CASSSKIGELFF
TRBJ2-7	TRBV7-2	CASSLEAGSGYEQYF
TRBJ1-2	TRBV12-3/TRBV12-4	CASLGARHGYTF
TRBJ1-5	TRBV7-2	CASSPVRSHQPQHF
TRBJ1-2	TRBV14	CASSQDSRGQGGLFDGYTF
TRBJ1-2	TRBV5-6	CASSFWDPNGYTF
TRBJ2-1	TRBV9	CASSVVPRTSGYNEQFF
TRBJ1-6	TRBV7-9	CASSPPVTDNSPLHF
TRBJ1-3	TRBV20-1	CSAGKGQSAGNTIYF
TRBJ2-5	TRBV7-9	CASSVKGHYQETQYF
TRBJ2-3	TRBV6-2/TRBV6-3	CASSSRPGGSTDTQYF
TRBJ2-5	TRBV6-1	CATKTVQGYQETQYF
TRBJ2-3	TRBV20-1	CSAPPGLRTDTQYF
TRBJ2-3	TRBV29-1	CSAGIPSTDTQYF
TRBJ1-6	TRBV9	CASNAGGSPLHF
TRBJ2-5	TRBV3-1	CASSQETVRETQYF